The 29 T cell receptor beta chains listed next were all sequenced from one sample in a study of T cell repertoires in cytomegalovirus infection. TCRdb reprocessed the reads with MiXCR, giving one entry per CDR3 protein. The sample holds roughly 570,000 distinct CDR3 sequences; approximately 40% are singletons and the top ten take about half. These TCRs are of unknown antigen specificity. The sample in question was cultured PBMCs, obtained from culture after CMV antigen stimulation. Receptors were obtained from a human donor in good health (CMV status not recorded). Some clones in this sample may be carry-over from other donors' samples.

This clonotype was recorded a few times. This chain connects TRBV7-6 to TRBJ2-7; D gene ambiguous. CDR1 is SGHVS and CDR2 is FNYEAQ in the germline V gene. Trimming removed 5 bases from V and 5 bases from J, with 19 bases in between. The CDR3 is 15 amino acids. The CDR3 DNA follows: TGTGCCAGCAGCACGTGGACGGTCCCAGAGGACGAGCAGTACTTC. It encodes CASSTWTVPEDEQYF.

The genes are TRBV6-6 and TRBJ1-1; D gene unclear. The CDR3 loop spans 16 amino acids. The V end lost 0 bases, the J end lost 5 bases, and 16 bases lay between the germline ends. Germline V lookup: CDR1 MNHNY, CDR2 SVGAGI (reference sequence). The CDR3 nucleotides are TGTGCCAGCAGTTACTCGAATGTCCAGAAGAGGACTGAAGCTTTCTTT. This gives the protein CASSYSNVQKRTEAFF.

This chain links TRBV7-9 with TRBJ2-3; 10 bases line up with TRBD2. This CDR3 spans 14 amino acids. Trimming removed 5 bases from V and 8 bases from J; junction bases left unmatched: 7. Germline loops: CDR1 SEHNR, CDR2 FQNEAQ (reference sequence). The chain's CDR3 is CASSSRTSGPTQYF. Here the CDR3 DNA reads TGTGCCAGCAGCAGCCGGACTAGCGGACCTACGCAGTATTTT. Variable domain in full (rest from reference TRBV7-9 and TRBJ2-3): DTGVSQNPRHKITKRGQNVTFRCDPISEHNRLYWYRQTLGQGPEFLTYFQNEAQLEKSRLLSDRFSAERPKGSFSTLEIQRTEQGDSAMYLCASSSRTSGPTQYFGPGTRLTVL.

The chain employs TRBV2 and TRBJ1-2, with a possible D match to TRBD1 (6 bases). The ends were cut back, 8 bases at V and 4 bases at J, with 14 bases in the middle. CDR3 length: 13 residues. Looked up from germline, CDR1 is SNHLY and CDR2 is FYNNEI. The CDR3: CASEDRRLYGYTF. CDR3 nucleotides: TGTGCCAGCGAGGACAGACGCCTCTATGGCTACACCTTC.

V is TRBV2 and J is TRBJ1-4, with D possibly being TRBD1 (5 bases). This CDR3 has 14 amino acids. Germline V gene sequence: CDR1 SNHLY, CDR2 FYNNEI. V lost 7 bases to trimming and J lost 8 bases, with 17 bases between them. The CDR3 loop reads CASKWDRRAEKLFF. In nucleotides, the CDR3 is TGTGCCAGCAAGTGGGACCGCCGGGCGGAAAAACTGTTTTTT.

CDR3 sequence reads: CASSEAGGPGQVAYEQYF. CDR3 nucleotide sequence: TGTGCCAGCAGTGAAGCCGGGGGACCGGGACAGGTTGCCTACGAGCAGTACTTC. The V call is TRBV6-1, the J call TRBJ2-7; 8 nucleotides align to TRBD1. Per the germline V gene, CDR1 is MNHNS and CDR2 is SASEGT. The V and J ends lost 0 bases and 2 bases, in that order; junction bases with no gene match: 12. This CDR3 has 18 residues.

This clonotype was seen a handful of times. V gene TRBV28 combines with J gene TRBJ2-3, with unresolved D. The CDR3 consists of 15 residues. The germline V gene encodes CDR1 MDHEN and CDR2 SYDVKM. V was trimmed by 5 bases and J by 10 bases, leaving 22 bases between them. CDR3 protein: CASSPNRALALAQYF. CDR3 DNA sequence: TGTGCCAGCAGTCCGAACCGCGCCTTGGCCCTTGCGCAGTATTTT.

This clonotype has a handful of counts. The CDR3 spells CASSYGLAGLHEQYF. The CDR3 DNA reads as TGTGCCAGCAGCTACGGACTAGCGGGGCTTCACGAGCAGTACTTC. The rearrangement links TRBV7-6 to TRBJ2-7; 12 nucleotides match TRBD2. CDR3 length: 15 residues. The V segment lost 4 bases and the J segment 5 bases; nucleotides outside the gene matches: 6. The germline gives CDR1 SGHVS, CDR2 FNYEAQ.

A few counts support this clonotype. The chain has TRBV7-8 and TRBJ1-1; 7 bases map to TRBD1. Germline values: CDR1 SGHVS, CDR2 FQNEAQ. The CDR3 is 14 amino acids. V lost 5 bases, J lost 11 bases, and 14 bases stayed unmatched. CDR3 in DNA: TGTGCCAGCAGCATCCAACAGGGGCGGGATGGGGCTTTCTTT. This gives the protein CASSIQQGRDGAFF.

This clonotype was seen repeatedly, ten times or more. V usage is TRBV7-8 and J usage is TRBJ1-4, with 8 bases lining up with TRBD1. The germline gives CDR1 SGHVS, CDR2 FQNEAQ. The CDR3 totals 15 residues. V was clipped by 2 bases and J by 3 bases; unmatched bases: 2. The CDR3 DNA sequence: TGTGCCAGCAGCTTAAGGACAGGGCCTAATGAAAAACTGTTTTTT. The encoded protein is CASSLRTGPNEKLFF.

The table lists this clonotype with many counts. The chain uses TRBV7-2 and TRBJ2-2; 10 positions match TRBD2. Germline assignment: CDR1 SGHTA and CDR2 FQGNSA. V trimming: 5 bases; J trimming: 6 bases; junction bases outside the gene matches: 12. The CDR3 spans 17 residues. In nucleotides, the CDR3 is TGTGCCAGCAGCCGAGGCTGGGAGCTAGCGGGAGCCGGGGAGCTGTTTTTT. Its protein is CASSRGWELAGAGELFF.

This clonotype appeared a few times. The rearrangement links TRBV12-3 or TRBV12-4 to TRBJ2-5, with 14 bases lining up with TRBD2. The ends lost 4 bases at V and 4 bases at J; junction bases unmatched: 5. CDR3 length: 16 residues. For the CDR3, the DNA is TGTGCCAGCAGTTCACCGGGACTAGCGGGGGTAGAGACCCAGTACTTC. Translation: CASSSPGLAGVETQYF.

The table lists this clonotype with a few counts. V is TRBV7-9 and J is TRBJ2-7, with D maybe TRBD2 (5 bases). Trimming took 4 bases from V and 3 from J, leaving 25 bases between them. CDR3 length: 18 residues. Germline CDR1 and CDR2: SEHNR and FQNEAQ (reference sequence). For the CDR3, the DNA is TGTGCCAGCAGCTCCACCCCAGCCGGGGTCGATAAAATCTACGAGCAGTACTTC. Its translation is CASSSTPAGVDKIYEQYF.

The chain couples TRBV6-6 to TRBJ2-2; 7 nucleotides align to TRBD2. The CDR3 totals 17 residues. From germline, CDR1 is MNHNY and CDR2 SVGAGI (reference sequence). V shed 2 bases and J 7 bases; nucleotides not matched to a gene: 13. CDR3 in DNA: TGTGCCAGCAGTTACGTCGTCCTAGCGGAAAGTGACGGGGAGCTGTTTTTT. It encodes CASSYVVLAESDGELFF.

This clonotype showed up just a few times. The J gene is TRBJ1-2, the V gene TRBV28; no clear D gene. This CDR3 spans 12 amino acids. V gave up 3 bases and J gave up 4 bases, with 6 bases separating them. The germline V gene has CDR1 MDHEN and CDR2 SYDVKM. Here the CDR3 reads CASSFVLYGYTF. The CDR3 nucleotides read TGTGCCAGCAGTTTCGTCCTCTATGGCTACACCTTC.

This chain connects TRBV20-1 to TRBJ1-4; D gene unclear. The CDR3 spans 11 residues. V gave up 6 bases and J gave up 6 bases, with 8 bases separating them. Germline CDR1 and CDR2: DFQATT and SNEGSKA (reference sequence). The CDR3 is CSAEHDEKLFF. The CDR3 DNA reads TGCAGTGCAGAACACGATGAAAAACTGTTTTTT.

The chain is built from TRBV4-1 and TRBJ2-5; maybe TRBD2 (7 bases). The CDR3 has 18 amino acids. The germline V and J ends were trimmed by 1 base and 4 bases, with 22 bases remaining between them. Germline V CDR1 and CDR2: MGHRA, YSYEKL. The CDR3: CASSQGPGRGASGETQYF. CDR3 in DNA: TGCGCCAGCAGCCAAGGACCCGGCCGGGGGGCGAGCGGAGAGACCCAGTACTTC.

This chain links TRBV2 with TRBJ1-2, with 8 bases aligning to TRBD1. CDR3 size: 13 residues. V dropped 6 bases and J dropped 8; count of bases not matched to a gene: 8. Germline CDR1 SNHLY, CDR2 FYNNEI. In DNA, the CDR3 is TGTGCCAGCAGAAGACAGGGGATAGAAGGCTACACCTTC. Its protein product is CASRRQGIEGYTF.

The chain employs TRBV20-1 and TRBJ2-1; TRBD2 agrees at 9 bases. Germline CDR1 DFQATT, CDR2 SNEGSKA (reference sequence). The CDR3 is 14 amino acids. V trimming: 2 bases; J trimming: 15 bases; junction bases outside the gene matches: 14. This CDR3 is CSARPTKPGLAMFF. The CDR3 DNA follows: TGCAGTGCTAGACCAACAAAACCGGGACTAGCTATGTTCTTC.

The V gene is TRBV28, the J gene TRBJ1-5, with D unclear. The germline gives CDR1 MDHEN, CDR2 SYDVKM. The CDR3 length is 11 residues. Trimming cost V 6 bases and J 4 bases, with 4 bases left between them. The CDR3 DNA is TGTGCCAGCAGCGAAAATCAGCCCCAGCATTTT. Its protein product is CASSENQPQHF.

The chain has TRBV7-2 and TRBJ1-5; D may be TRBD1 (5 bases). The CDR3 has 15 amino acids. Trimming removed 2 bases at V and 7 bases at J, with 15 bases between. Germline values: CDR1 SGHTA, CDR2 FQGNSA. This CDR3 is CASSLYTGEEQPQHF. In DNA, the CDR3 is TGTGCCAGCAGCTTATACACAGGAGAGGAACAGCCCCAGCATTTT.

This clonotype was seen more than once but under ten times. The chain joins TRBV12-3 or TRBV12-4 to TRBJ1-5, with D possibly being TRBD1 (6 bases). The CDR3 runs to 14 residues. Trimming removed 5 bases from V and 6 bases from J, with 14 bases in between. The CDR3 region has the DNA TGTGCCAGCAGTGAGACAGGAGGGGGTCAGCCCCAGCATTTT. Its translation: CASSETGGGQPQHF.

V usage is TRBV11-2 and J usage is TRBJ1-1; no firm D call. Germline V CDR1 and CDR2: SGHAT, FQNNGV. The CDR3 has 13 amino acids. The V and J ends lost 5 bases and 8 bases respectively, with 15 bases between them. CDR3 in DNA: TGTGCCAGCAGCCCCAGTTGGGCAGTCGAAGCTTTCTTT. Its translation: CASSPSWAVEAFF.

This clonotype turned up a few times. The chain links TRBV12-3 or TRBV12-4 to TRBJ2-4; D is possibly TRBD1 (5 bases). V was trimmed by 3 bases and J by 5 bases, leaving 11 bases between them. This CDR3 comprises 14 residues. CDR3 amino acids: CASSFSRVQNIQYF. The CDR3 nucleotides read TGTGCCAGCAGTTTTAGCAGGGTCCAAAACATTCAGTACTTC.

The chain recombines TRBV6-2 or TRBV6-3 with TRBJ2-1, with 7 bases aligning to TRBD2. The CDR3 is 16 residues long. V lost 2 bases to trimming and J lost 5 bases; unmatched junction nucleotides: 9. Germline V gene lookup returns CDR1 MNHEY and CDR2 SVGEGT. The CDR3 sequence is CASSYAGDFVNNEQFF. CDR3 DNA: TGTGCCAGCAGTTACGCGGGGGACTTTGTAAACAATGAGCAGTTCTTC.

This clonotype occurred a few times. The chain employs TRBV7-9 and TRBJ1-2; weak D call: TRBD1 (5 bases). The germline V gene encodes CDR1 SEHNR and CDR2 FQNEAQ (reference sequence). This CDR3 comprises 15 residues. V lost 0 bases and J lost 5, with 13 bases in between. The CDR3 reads CASSLALTEGYGYTF. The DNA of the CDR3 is TGTGCCAGCAGCTTAGCCCTGACAGAAGGGTATGGCTACACCTTC.

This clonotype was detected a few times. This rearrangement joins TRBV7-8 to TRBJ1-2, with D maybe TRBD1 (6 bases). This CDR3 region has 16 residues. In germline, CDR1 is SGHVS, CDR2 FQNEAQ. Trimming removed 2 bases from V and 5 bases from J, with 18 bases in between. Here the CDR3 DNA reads TGTGCCAGCAGCTTATTTGAGTCAAGGGGGACTTATGGCTACACCTTC. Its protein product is CASSLFESRGTYGYTF.

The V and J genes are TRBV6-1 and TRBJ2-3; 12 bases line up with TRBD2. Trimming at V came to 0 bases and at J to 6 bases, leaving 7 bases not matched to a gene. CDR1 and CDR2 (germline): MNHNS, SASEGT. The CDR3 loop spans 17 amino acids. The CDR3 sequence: CASSEAGPSGGADTQYF. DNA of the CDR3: TGTGCCAGCAGTGAAGCAGGGCCTAGCGGGGGGGCGGATACGCAGTATTTT.

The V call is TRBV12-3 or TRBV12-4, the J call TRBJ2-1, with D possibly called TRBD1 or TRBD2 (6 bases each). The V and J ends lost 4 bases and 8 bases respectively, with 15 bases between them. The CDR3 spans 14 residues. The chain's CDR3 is CASSSRGAGYEQFF. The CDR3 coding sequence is TGTGCCAGCAGTTCTAGGGGGGCAGGGTATGAGCAGTTCTTC.